Given below is one T cell receptor (beta chain) in context. Its antigen is currently not known. No qualities accompany the bases; no much larger clone lies one base away. The meaning of the sample's treatment or condition label: allogeneic hematopoietic cell transplantation with graft depleted of TCRalphabeta T cells and CD19 B cells. TCRalphabeta/CD19-depleted allogeneic hematopoietic cell grafts were given to the transplant recipients, all of whom were children. The sample is drawn from a study of T-cell reconstitution after alpha-beta-depleted transplantation in children (dated by TCRdb to the mid-2010s). About the investigation overall: The study quantitatively tracked T-cell immune reconstitution after TCRalphabeta/CD19-depleted allogeneic hematopoietic cell transplantation in children using TCR repertoire profiling.

Overall study results and their limits: Over subsequent months, a decline in hyperexpanded clone frequencies was noted, and after one year, T-cell counts and TCRbeta diversity were mostly ascribed to newly produced T cells. The high TCRbeta diversity at day 60 in some patients was ascribed to recipient T cells and intrathymic progenitors that had survived conditioning. Apparently early alphabetaT-cell count recovery about two months after transplant reportedly relied on only several hundred rapidly expanded clones derived from non-depleted graft cells.

Libraries were constructed by PCR. TCRdb names Illumina HiSeq 2500 as the instrument used. TCR library preparation used molecular barcoding, with unique molecular identifiers applied to normalize quantification of the TCRbeta repertoire. TCRdb applied fastp at Q25 and MiXCR to the public reads, then kept only in-frame beta chains. Rows with a matching CDR3 protein are joined into one entry that keeps the most common DNA and genes. The sample table records some 350,000 distinct CDR3 sequences; 15% to 20% of these occur just once. In total, the top ten clones hold around two fifths of the sample. The sequenced sample was PBMCs, mostly from graft donor cells, obtained 360 days after TCRalphabeta/CD19-depleted stem cell transplant. This clonotype was obtained from a male patient aged 2 to 10 who had a stem cell transplant for acute lymphoblastic leukemia, so the T cells may come from the graft donor.

In nucleotide form, the sequence is TGCGCCAGCAGCTTGTCAATCCCTAGCGGGAGGCCCAATGAGCAGTTCTTC. Its protein is CASSLSIPSGRPNEQFF. The rearrangement combines TRBV5-1 with TRBJ2-1, with 11 middle bases fitting TRBD2. Counted from cysteine to phenylalanine, this CDR3 has 17 amino acids. Only the CDR3 part of the read is kept: 51 bases, read in frame from the first base. Ends trimmed: V by 1 base, J by 6 bases; bases unmatched to a gene: 9. From a lookup of the germline V gene, CDR1 and CDR2 are SGHRS and YFSETQ.